The present TCR beta chain was sequenced within a study of blood T cell repertoires in COVID-19. Overall study context: Collection of acute and convalescent COVID-19 samples took place in the United States, Italy and Spain. PBMCs, B-cell-depleted T cells, or T cells provided the cDNA or gDNA that made up the material.

Membership in each cohort depended on participant-reported clinical history. Assay used: immunoSEQ multiplex PCR; TCRdb lists only in-frame clones, some missing. The sample includes 400,000 or so clones, 90% seen only once; the top ten take approximately 0.55%. The source material was PBMCs or T cells enriched from blood (not recorded which). This TCR came from a man aged 18 to 30 who had recovered from COVID-19.

The CDR3 loop reads CASSSAGDPNYGYTF. The CDR3 region has the DNA TGTGCCAGCAGCTCCGCGGGGGACCCTAACTATGGCTACACCTTC. This chain joins TRBV7-9 and TRBJ1-2; D perhaps matches TRBD1 (5 bases). This CDR3 has 15 residues. The ends were cut back, 4 bases at V and 0 bases at J, with 12 bases in the middle. Germline CDR1 is SEHNR and CDR2 is FQNEAQ (reference sequence).